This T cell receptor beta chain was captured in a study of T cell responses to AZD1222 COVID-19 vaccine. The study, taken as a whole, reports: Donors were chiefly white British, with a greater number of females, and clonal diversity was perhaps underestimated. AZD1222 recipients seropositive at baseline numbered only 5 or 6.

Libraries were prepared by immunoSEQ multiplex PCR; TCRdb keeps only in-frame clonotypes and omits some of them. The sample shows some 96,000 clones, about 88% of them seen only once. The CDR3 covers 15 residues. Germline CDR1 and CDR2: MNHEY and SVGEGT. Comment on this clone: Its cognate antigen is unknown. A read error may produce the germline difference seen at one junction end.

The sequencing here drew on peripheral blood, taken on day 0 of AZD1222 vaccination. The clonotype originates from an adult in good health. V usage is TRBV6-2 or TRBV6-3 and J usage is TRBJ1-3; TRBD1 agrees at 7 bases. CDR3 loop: CASSYGQVSGNTIYF. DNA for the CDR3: TGCGCCAGCAGTTACGGACAGGTCTCTGGAAACACCATATATTTT.